The clone carrying this TCR beta chain has a handful of counts. Antigen specificity is unknown. The TCRbeta library incorporated unique molecular identifiers. TCRdb processed the PCR reads anew with MiXCR; each CDR3 protein has one entry. The sample has around 450,000 distinct CDR3 sequences; about 10% are singletons. The ends lost 2 bases at V and 2 bases at J; junction bases unmatched: 14. This CDR3 has 18 amino acids. Germline V gene sequence: CDR1 KGHDR, CDR2 SFDVKD. The data derive from a study of T-cell reconstitution after alpha-beta-depleted transplantation in children. Overall study findings and caveats: Newly produced T cells mostly accounted for T-cell counts and diversity one year post-transplant. Roughly two months post-transplant, alpha-beta T cells reportedly originated from several hundred graft clones that had expanded.

This sequence was found in a child aged 2-15 years with inherited bone marrow failure, due to receive a stem cell transplant. The specimen was PBMCs, collected before TCRalphabeta/CD19-depleted stem cell transplant. The chain combines TRBV24-1 with TRBJ2-7, with 7 positions matching TRBD2. The CDR3 DNA follows: TGTGCCACCAGTGATTCCCCGTGGGGAAGCGGGACTCCCTACGAGCAGTACTTC. Its translation: CATSDSPWGSGTPYEQYF.